Below, 17 T cell receptor beta chains from the same sample are listed, as sequenced in a study of blood T cell repertoires in COVID-19. Measured with immunoSEQ multiplex PCR; TCRdb has only the in-frame clones, and not every one. The data show 95,000 to 100,000 clones, over 80% seen once. Sequencing used peripheral blood. Every receptor here comes from a man aged 45 to 65 with acute or convalescent COVID-19.

V gene TRBV19 combines with J gene TRBJ2-1; D is uncertain. V was pared by 5 bases and J by 3 bases, with 8 bases between. This CDR3 comprises 13 residues. Germline loops: CDR1 LNHDA, CDR2 SQIVND (reference sequence). DNA of the CDR3: TGTGCCAGTAGTGCCCAGTTCTACAATGAGCAGTTCTTC. Its translation: CASSAQFYNEQFF.

V usage is TRBV5-5 and J usage is TRBJ2-2; 10 bases align to TRBD2. Unmatched junction bases numbered 11, after V lost 0 bases and J lost 3 bases. Germline V CDR1 and CDR2: SGHKS, YYEKEE (reference sequence). The length of the CDR3 is 19 residues. The CDR3 is CASSLAPLAGAVYTGELFF. In DNA, the CDR3 is TGTGCCAGCAGCTTGGCTCCCCTAGCGGGGGCGGTGTACACCGGGGAGCTGTTTTTT.

The genes are TRBV19 and TRBJ2-1, with 8 bases matching TRBD1. V was pared by 3 bases and J by 8 bases, with 6 bases of the junction left unmatched. The CDR3 spans 14 residues. Germline V gives CDR1 LNHDA, CDR2 SQIVND (reference sequence). CDR3 coding DNA: TGTGCCAGTAGTATCCGGACAGGGATGGATGAGCAGTTCTTC. It is translated as CASSIRTGMDEQFF.

Note on this clone: Other nucleotide sequences in the sample specify the same CDR3. This chain uses TRBV12-3 or TRBV12-4 with TRBJ1-2; D unclear. The V end was cut by 1 base, the J end by 4 bases, with 7 bases between. The CDR3 loop spans 13 amino acids. CDR3 DNA: TGTGCCAGCAGTTTAGGAGGCCCCTATGGCTACACCTTC. It is translated as CASSLGGPYGYTF.

This chain links TRBV6-5 with TRBJ1-3; no clear D gene. The CDR3 runs 15 residues. The germline V gene has CDR1 MNHEY and CDR2 SVGAGI. With 2 bases removed from V and 0 bases from J, the gap between germline ends came to 8 bases. In DNA, the CDR3 is TGTGCCAGCAGTTACCGTGGCAGCTCTGGAAACACCATATATTTT. Protein: CASSYRGSSGNTIYF.

The chain uses TRBV7-9 and TRBJ1-3; D unresolved. V was shortened by 5 bases and J by 0 bases, with 14 bases between the two germline ends. Germline V gives CDR1 SEHNR, CDR2 FQNEAQ (reference sequence). This CDR3 has 16 residues. CDR3 nucleotide sequence: TGTGCCAGCAGCCCAGATGGGCTCAGCTCTGGAAACACCATATATTTT. It is translated as CASSPDGLSSGNTIYF.

The chain is built from TRBV5-1 and TRBJ2-2, with 11 bases fitting TRBD2. The CDR3 has 15 amino acids. The germline V gene has CDR1 SGHRS and CDR2 YFSETQ. Trimming cost V 4 bases and J 3 bases; bases outside gene matches: 2. CDR3 bases: TGCGCCAGCAGCCGTAGCGGGGGGGACACCGGGGAGCTGTTTTTT. It specifies CASSRSGGDTGELFF.

The gene calls are TRBV19 and TRBJ2-3; 8 nucleotides match TRBD1. Germline lookup yields CDR1 LNHDA and CDR2 SQIVND (reference sequence). The ends lost 1 base at V and 2 bases at J; junction bases unmatched: 8. The CDR3 covers 17 residues. The CDR3 bases are TGTGCCAGTAGTATAGGTACCCGGACAGGGAACACAGATACGCAGTATTTT. It encodes CASSIGTRTGNTDTQYF. The whole variable domain, filled in from reference TRBV19 and TRBJ2-3, reads DGGITQSPKYLFRKEGQNVTLSCEQNLNHDAMYWYRQDPGQGLRLIYYSQIVNDFQKGDIAEGYSVSREKKESFPLTVTSAQKNPTAFYLCASSIGTRTGNTDTQYFGPGTRLTVL.

The chain joins TRBV2 to TRBJ2-1; the match to TRBD2 covers 12 bases. Germline V lookup: CDR1 SNHLY, CDR2 FYNNEI. The ends lost 7 bases at V and 9 bases at J; junction bases unmatched: 7. The CDR3 has 14 residues. In nucleotides, the CDR3 is TGTGCCAGCACAACTAGCGGGGGGCGGGGTGAGCAGTTCTTC. Protein sequence: CASTTSGGRGEQFF.

This clone was detected only once. The genes are TRBV11-3 and TRBJ1-1; 9 nucleotides agree with TRBD1. The V and J ends lost 0 bases and 7 bases, in that order; junction bases with no gene match: 12. The CDR3 has 17 amino acids. Germline CDR1 is SGHNT and CDR2 is YENEEA. This chain's CDR3 is CASSLDARDREYLEAFF. As DNA, the CDR3 is TGTGCCAGCAGCTTAGACGCCCGGGACAGGGAATATCTTGAAGCTTTCTTT.

Of note for this clone: Within the sample, other DNA sequences also encode this same CDR3. The V call is TRBV6-5, the J call TRBJ1-1; D is unclear. Deletions cut 5 bases from V and 5 bases from J, with 6 bases between. Looked up from germline, CDR1 is MNHEY and CDR2 is SVGAGI. The CDR3 spans 11 residues. The DNA of the CDR3 is TGTGCCAGCAGTCCGGGGACTGAAGCTTTCTTT. As protein: CASSPGTEAFF.

The chain employs TRBV27 and TRBJ1-1; tentative D call: TRBD1 (6 bases). CDR1 and CDR2 from the germline V gene are MNHEY and SMNVEV (reference sequence). V was clipped by 2 bases and J by 1 base, with 14 bases between them. This CDR3 has 16 amino acids. This chain's CDR3 is CASSLLKGQTNTEAFF. Here the CDR3 DNA reads TGTGCCAGCAGTTTACTAAAAGGACAGACGAACACTGAAGCTTTCTTT.

The rearrangement links TRBV11-3 to TRBJ1-1, with TRBD1 matching 7 bases. CDR1 and CDR2 from the germline V gene are SGHNT and YENEEA. The CDR3 length is 17 residues. With V trimmed by 3 bases and J by 0 bases, 10 bases remained unmatched. The CDR3 here is CASSFLAGGIMNTEAFF. In nucleotides, the CDR3 is TGTGCCAGCAGCTTTTTGGCAGGGGGAATTATGAACACTGAAGCTTTCTTT.

CDR3 in DNA: TGTGCCAGCACCTCGGGTGCACCCCTCCACTTT. Protein product: CASTSGAPLHF. This chain links TRBV2 with TRBJ1-6, with D uncertain. V shed 7 bases and J shed 11 bases, with 9 bases lying between them. This CDR3 has 11 amino acids. CDR1 and CDR2 (germline): SNHLY, FYNNEI.

The J gene is TRBJ1-5, the V gene TRBV6-5; 8 nucleotides align to TRBD1. The CDR3 runs 13 residues. Germline CDR1 is MNHEY and CDR2 is SVGAGI. J lost 3 bases, V lost 8 bases, and 3 bases had no gene match. CDR3 sequence (DNA): TGTGCCAGCTGGACAGGGAACAATCAGCCCCAGCATTTT. Amino acids: CASWTGNNQPQHF.

The chain carries TRBV7-9 and TRBJ2-1; 11 bases match TRBD2. The germline CDR1 and CDR2 sequences are SEHNR and FQNEAQ (reference sequence). This CDR3 is 18 amino acids long. Unmatched junction bases numbered 9, after V lost 2 bases and J lost 3 bases. The CDR3 DNA reads as TGTGCCAGCAGCTTATTCGGGCGAACTAGCGGGGGCTACAATGAGCAGTTCTTC. It translates to CASSLFGRTSGGYNEQFF.

The chain couples TRBV11-2 to TRBJ1-2; 11 bases are shared with TRBD1. CDR1 is SGHAT, CDR2 FQNNGV, per germline. The CDR3 covers 15 residues. The junction had 6 bases not matched to a gene; V was cut back by 4 bases and J by 5 bases. For the CDR3, the DNA is TGTGCCAGCAGCTCGGGACAGGGGGTAGGATATGGCTACACCTTC. Its protein is CASSSGQGVGYGYTF.